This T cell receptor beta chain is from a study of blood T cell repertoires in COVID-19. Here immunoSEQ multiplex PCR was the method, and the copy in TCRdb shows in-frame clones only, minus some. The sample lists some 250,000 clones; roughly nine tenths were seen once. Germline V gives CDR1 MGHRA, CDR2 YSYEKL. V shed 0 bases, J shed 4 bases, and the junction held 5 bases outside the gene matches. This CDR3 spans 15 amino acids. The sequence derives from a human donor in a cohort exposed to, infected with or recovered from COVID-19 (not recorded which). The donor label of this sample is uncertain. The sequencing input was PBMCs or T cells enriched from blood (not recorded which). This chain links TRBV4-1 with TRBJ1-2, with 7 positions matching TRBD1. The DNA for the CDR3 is TGCGCCAGCAGCCAAGACGGTCAGGGGGTCTATGGCTACACCTTC. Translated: CASSQDGQGVYGYTF.